The 16 T cell receptor beta chains below come from one sample, sequenced in a study of blood T cell repertoires in COVID-19. Here immunoSEQ multiplex PCR was the method, and the copy in TCRdb shows in-frame clones only, minus some. The sample has about 70,000 clones, 60% to 80% seen once. Material for sequencing was peripheral blood. These receptors were collected from a human donor in a cohort sampled during active COVID-19.

This chain uses TRBV7-9 with TRBJ2-3; possible D gene TRBD1, 6 bases. V shed 6 bases and J shed 7 bases, with 29 bases lying between them. The CDR3 totals 18 residues. Germline loops: CDR1 SEHNR, CDR2 FQNEAQ (reference sequence). Here the CDR3 reads CASRGQDSINADKYTQYF. CDR3 bases: TGTGCCAGCAGGGGGCAGGACAGCATCAATGCGGACAAGTATACGCAGTATTTT.

In this sample, this clone turned up a few times. The chain carries TRBV7-9 and TRBJ2-7, with D possibly matching TRBD1 (6 bases). The CDR3 loop spans 17 amino acids. V gave up 0 bases and J gave up 0 bases, with 15 bases separating them. Germline CDR1 is SEHNR and CDR2 is FQNEAQ (reference sequence). The CDR3 loop is CASSLAFLRDNSYEQYF. CDR3 in DNA: TGTGCCAGCAGCTTAGCGTTTCTCCGGGACAACTCCTACGAGCAGTACTTC.

The chain joins TRBV9 to TRBJ1-4; maybe TRBD1 (5 bases). The V gene lost 3 bases and the J gene lost 0 bases, with 9 bases spanning the gap. Germline V gives CDR1 SGDLS, CDR2 YYNGEE. This CDR3 comprises 15 residues. The CDR3 loop reads CASSAGQATNEKLFF. CDR3 nucleotides: TGTGCCAGCAGCGCCGGACAAGCAACTAATGAAAAACTGTTTTTT.

The count of this clone is one. The rearrangement uses TRBV30 and TRBJ1-6, with a weak D call TRBD1 (6 bases). The V end was cut by 4 bases, the J end by 13 bases, with 14 bases between. This CDR3 contains 12 residues. Germline V lookup: CDR1 GTSNPN, CDR2 SVGIG (reference sequence). This CDR3 reads CAWKGDAVPLHF. CDR3 in DNA: TGTGCCTGGAAGGGGGACGCGGTCCCCCTCCACTTT.

The gene calls are TRBV28 and TRBJ1-5, with D perhaps TRBD1 (6 bases). The CDR3 length is 17 residues. CDR1 is MDHEN and CDR2 is SYDVKM in the germline V gene. With 4 bases removed from V and 1 base from J, the gap between germline ends came to 17 bases. CDR3 sequence (DNA): TGTGCCAGCAGTTCCCAGGGGCGTTCGGGGAGCAATCAGCCCCAGCATTTT. Residues: CASSSQGRSGSNQPQHF.

The chain is built from TRBV4-3 and TRBJ1-1; tentative D call: TRBD1 (5 bases). Per germline, CDR1 LGHNA and CDR2 YSLEER. V was trimmed by 0 bases and J by 5 bases, leaving 13 bases between them. The CDR3 contains 15 residues. The CDR3 bases are TGCGCCAGCAGCCAAGACGGCAGGGCCGGGACTGAAGCTTTCTTT. Translation gives CASSQDGRAGTEAFF.

This chain connects TRBV7-3 to TRBJ2-5, with 10 bases matching TRBD2. J was trimmed by 1 base and V by 5 bases; bases with no gene match: 7. The CDR3 runs 16 residues. Germline CDR1 is SGHTA and CDR2 is FQGTGA. The CDR3 coding sequence is TGTGCCAGCAGCCTAAATAGCGGGGGGCTCCAAGAGACCCAGTACTTC. Translation gives CASSLNSGGLQETQYF.

CDR3 DNA sequence: TGCGCCAGCAGCTTCACCGGGACTAGCGGCTACGAGCAGTACTTC. Residues: CASSFTGTSGYEQYF. The chain couples TRBV5-1 to TRBJ2-7, with 11 bases aligning to TRBD2. This CDR3 has 15 amino acids. Trimming cost V 2 bases and J 3 bases; bases outside gene matches: 4. Per the germline V gene, CDR1 is SGHRS and CDR2 is YFSETQ.

The CDR3, as DNA: TGTGCCAGTTCAAAGGGGACAGGGAAGGACTATGGCTACACCTTC. Translating gives CASSKGTGKDYGYTF. V and J are TRBV19 and TRBJ1-2; 9 nucleotides line up with TRBD1. V was clipped by 8 bases and J by 3 bases; unmatched bases: 10. The CDR3 has 15 residues. Germline V CDR1 and CDR2: LNHDA, SQIVND (reference sequence). Supplemented by reference TRBV19 and TRBJ1-2, the full variable domain reads DGGITQSPKYLFRKEGQNVTLSCEQNLNHDAMYWYRQDPGQGLRLIYYSQIVNDFQKGDIAEGYSVSREKKESFPLTVTSAQKNPTAFYLCASSKGTGKDYGYTFGSGTRLTVV.

The J gene is TRBJ1-1, the V gene TRBV10-3, with 9 bases matching TRBD1. With 7 bases clipped from V and 0 bases from J, the junction kept 9 bases outside the gene matches. Germline assignment: CDR1 ENHRY and CDR2 SYGVKD. CDR3 size: 16 residues. This CDR3 reads CAIKDRGGGMNTEAFF. The CDR3 DNA reads TGTGCCATCAAGGACAGGGGAGGAGGGATGAACACTGAAGCTTTCTTT.

The chain employs TRBV6-5 and TRBJ1-2; D might be TRBD1 (6 bases). Germline V CDR1 and CDR2: MNHEY, SVGAGI. The CDR3 length is 12 residues. The V end was cut by 10 bases, the J end by 5 bases, with 14 bases between. The CDR3 sequence is CANGLTGYGYTF. The DNA for the CDR3 is TGTGCCAACGGGCTTACAGGGTATGGCTACACCTTC.

This clone was picked up one time. V gene TRBV7-8 combines with J gene TRBJ2-7; 8 bases are shared with TRBD2. The trim removed 5 bases at V and 4 bases at J, leaving 10 bases unmatched. The CDR3 has 15 amino acids. CDR1 is SGHVS and CDR2 is FQNEAQ in the germline V gene. DNA of the CDR3: TGTGCCAGCAGCATACCTACGCGGGGGGTATACGAGCAGTACTTC. It codes for CASSIPTRGVYEQYF.

The chain is built from TRBV6-6 and TRBJ1-6; D is perhaps TRBD1 (5 bases). There are 16 residues in the CDR3. Germline V gene sequence: CDR1 MNHNY, CDR2 SVGAGI (reference sequence). Trimming took 0 bases from V and 6 from J, leaving 12 bases between them. CDR3 bases: TGTGCCAGCAGTTACTCGAGGCAGGGAGGTAATTCACCCCTCCACTTT. Residues: CASSYSRQGGNSPLHF.

This clone has just one count. The chain carries TRBV6-2 or TRBV6-3 and TRBJ2-1, with 7 nucleotides matching TRBD2. V trimming: 7 bases; J trimming: 10 bases; junction bases outside the gene matches: 13. The CDR3 extends over 14 amino acids. Per the germline V gene, CDR1 is MNHEY and CDR2 is SVGEGT. The CDR3 spells CASTPHGAGNEQFF. The DNA of the CDR3 is TGTGCCAGCACCCCCCACGGAGCGGGGAACGAGCAGTTCTTC.

The chain has TRBV24-1 and TRBJ2-7; the D gene is possibly TRBD2 (7 bases). V was shortened by 3 bases and J by 4 bases, with 15 bases between the two germline ends. Germline-derived CDR1 and CDR2 are KGHDR and SFDVKD. This CDR3 has 15 amino acids. The CDR3 sequence is CATSDPRGAGYEQYF. The DNA of the CDR3 is TGTGCCACCAGTGATCCCCGGGGGGCCGGATACGAGCAGTACTTC.

The chain employs TRBV12-3 or TRBV12-4 and TRBJ2-3; D is undetermined. Trimming took off 3 bases at V and 0 bases at J, with 4 bases between the two ends. The CDR3 is 13 amino acids. CDR3 sequence (DNA): TGTGCCAGCAGTTTCCAGAGCACAGATACGCAGTATTTT. This translates into CASSFQSTDTQYF.